This T cell receptor (beta chain) was identified during a study of CD8 T cells in Susac syndrome. Study-level points and caveats: In Susac syndrome, the CD4+ T cell repertoires did not show clonal expansion.

Random hexamers served to reverse transcribe roughly 0.45 to 1 ug RNA. The TCR beta CDR3 was amplified by immunoSEQ multiplex PCR across 54 Vbeta, 13 Jbeta. Via MiXCR, TCRdb re-called the immunoSEQ multiplex PCR reads, giving one row per CDR3 protein. The table shows about 120,000 distinct CDR3 sequences, with roughly 95% occurring only once. Negative isolation was used for CD8+ and CD4+ T cells, and FACS enrichment was applied to TEMRA cells. The CDR3 is made up of 15 amino acids. Germline CDR1 is SGHTA and CDR2 is FQGTGA. V was trimmed by 4 bases and J by 2 bases, leaving 13 bases between them. As regards this clonotype: The antigen remains unidentified.

This TCR was sampled from a human donor with Susac syndrome. The specimen was CD4+ T cells from PBMCs. This rearrangement joins TRBV7-3 to TRBJ2-3, with a tentative D call TRBD2 (6 bases). The chain's CDR3 is CASSSVGRDTDTQYF. CDR3 nucleotide sequence: TGTGCCAGCAGCTCCGTGGGGCGGGACACAGATACGCAGTATTTT.